These 10 T cell receptor beta chains were all obtained from the same sample, sequenced in a study of cytomegalovirus exposure and HLA in healthy donors. Researchers ran the PCR with 60 Vbeta and 13 Jbeta primers. TCRdb's table, derived via immunoSEQ multiplex PCR, lists solely in-frame clones and lacks some. The repertoire table contains fewer than 150,000 clones. The sequencing input was PBMCs. These TCRs come from a woman aged 55-75 years in good health and CMV-seronegative.

The CDR3: CASSSGGTYNEQFF. CDR3 DNA: TGTGCCAGCTCCAGCGGGGGGACGTACAATGAGCAGTTCTTC. The chain is built from TRBV6-1 and TRBJ2-1; 9 bases are a match to TRBD2. Germline values: CDR1 MNHNS, CDR2 SASEGT. After removal of 8 bases from V and 4 bases from J, the junction contained 6 bases not matched to a gene. The CDR3 loop spans 14 amino acids.

The CDR3 is CASSVEAGGYEQYF. CDR3 sequence (DNA): TGTGCCAGCAGCGTAGAGGCAGGGGGCTACGAGCAGTACTTC. The chain recombines TRBV9 with TRBJ2-7; 7 bases map to TRBD1. The V and J ends lost 0 bases and 3 bases, in that order; junction bases with no gene match: 3. The CDR3 loop spans 14 amino acids. CDR1 SGDLS and CDR2 YYNGEE come from the germline V gene.

This chain links TRBV9 with TRBJ2-7; a possible D gene is TRBD2 (5 bases). CDR1 and CDR2 (germline): SGDLS, YYNGEE. This CDR3 spans 16 amino acids. V lost 6 bases and J 5 bases, leaving 24 bases between the germline ends. CDR3 in DNA: TGTGCCAGCAATGGGTTCCAGGACTCCGATCTCCACGAGCAGTACTTC. This encodes CASNGFQDSDLHEQYF. The full variable domain, rest sourced from reference TRBV9 and TRBJ2-7, is DSGVTQTPKHLITATGQRVTLRCSPRSGDLSVYWYQQSLDQGLQFLIQYYNGEERAKGNILERFSAQQFPDLHSELNLSSLELGDSALYFCASNGFQDSDLHEQYFGPGTRLTVT.

This rearrangement joins TRBV6-1 to TRBJ2-7, with D unresolved. Germline assignment: CDR1 MNHNS and CDR2 SASEGT. The CDR3 sequence is 13 residues long. Trimming took off 5 bases at V and 3 bases at J, with 11 bases between the two ends. In DNA form, the CDR3 reads TGTGCCAGCAGTAGTCAAGCTAGCTACGAGCAGTACTTC. Protein: CASSSQASYEQYF.

The chain is built from TRBV4-1 and TRBJ1-1; a weak D match, TRBD1 (6 bases). Germline V lookup: CDR1 MGHRA, CDR2 YSYEKL. This CDR3 contains 16 residues. V was shortened by 5 bases and J by 1 base, with 17 bases between the two germline ends. In DNA, the CDR3 is TGCGCCAGCAGCTCGGAGGCCGGGACACCGAACACTGAAGCTTTCTTT. Translated: CASSSEAGTPNTEAFF.

To note about this clone: The sample has other DNA sequences that encode this CDR3 too. V gene TRBV19 combines with J gene TRBJ1-1; possibly TRBD1 for D (5 bases). Germline CDR1 is LNHDA and CDR2 is SQIVND (reference sequence). V lost 3 bases and J 5 bases, leaving 13 bases between the germline ends. The CDR3 extends over 14 amino acids. The CDR3 nucleotides are TGTGCCAGTAGTATCCCCCGGGGGAGAACTGAAGCTTTCTTT. Its protein product is CASSIPRGRTEAFF.

This chain connects TRBV6-5 to TRBJ2-7, with 9 positions matching TRBD1. The germline V gene has CDR1 MNHEY and CDR2 SVGAGI. V shed 6 bases, J shed 0 bases, and the junction held 6 bases outside the gene matches. The CDR3 spans 15 residues. CDR3 sequence: CASSPTGGTSYEQYF. CDR3 DNA sequence: TGTGCCAGCAGCCCAACAGGGGGCACCTCCTACGAGCAGTACTTC.

The genes are TRBV4-1 and TRBJ2-7, with TRBD2 identical over 8 bases. Germline trimming cut 5 bases from V and 0 bases from J; bases unmatched to any gene: 3. The CDR3 is made up of 14 amino acids. In germline, CDR1 is MGHRA, CDR2 YSYEKL. This CDR3 is CASSVAGSSYEQYF. DNA of the CDR3: TGCGCCAGCAGCGTAGCGGGGAGCTCCTACGAGCAGTACTTC.

This sequence joins TRBV5-6 and TRBJ2-1; D may be TRBD2 (5 bases). The germline V gene has CDR1 SGHDT and CDR2 YYEEEE. The length of the CDR3 is 16 residues. Deletions cut 1 base from V and 6 bases from J, with 17 bases between. The CDR3, as DNA: TGTGCCAGCAGCTTGCAGCCTACGGGATTTTTCAATGAGCAGTTCTTC. This translates into CASSLQPTGFFNEQFF.

The CDR3 here is CASRSRLAGGYEQYF. The CDR3 coding sequence is TGTGCCTCACGGAGTAGGCTAGCGGGAGGCTACGAGCAGTACTTC. V usage is TRBV30 and J usage is TRBJ2-5; 11 bases fit TRBD2. The J call may be faulty, since TRBJ2-7 better matches the DNA end. Germline CDR1 reads GTSNPN; CDR2 reads SVGIG (reference sequence). This CDR3 comprises 15 residues.